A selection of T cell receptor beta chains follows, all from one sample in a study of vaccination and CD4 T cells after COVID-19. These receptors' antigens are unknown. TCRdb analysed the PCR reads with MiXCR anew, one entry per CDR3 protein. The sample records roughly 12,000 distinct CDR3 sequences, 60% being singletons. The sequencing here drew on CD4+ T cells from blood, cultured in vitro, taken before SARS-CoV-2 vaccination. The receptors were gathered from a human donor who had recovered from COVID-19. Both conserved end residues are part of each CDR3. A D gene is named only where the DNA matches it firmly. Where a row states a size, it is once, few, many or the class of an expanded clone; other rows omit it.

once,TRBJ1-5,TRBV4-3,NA,TGCGCCAGCAGCCCTCATCGGGGGAGCAATAGCAATCAGCCCCAGCATTTT,CASSPHRGSNSNQPQHF
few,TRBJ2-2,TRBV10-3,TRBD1,TGTGCCACCATTAGGGACAGGGTCGCCGGGGAGCTGTTTTTT,CATIRDRVAGELFF
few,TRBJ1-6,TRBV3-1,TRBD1,TGTGCCAGCAGCCAAAAGACAGGGGCCTCACCCCTCCACTTT,CASSQKTGASPLHF
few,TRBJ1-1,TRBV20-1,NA,TGCAGTGCTAGAGTTGATGCCAGGCCGAACACTGAAGCTTTCTTT,CSARVDARPNTEAFF
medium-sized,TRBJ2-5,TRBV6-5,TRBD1,TGTGCCAGCAGTTACCGACAGGGGAGTTTGCAGACCCAGTACTTC,CASSYRQGSLQTQYF
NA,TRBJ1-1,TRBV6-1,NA,TGTGCCAGCAGTCGGGGGGACACTGAAGCTTTCTTT,CASSRGDTEAFF
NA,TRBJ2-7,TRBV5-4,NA,TGTGCCAGCAGCTCGGCGGGGGCGCGGGTCTACGAGCAGTACTTC,CASSSAGARVYEQYF
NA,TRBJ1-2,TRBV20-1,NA,TGCAGTGCTAGAAACAGCTATGGCTACACCTTC,CSARNSYGYTF
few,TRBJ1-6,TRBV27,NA,TGTGCCAGCAGCTCCTCGGACAAGGCATCACCCCTCCACTTT,CASSSSDKASPLHF
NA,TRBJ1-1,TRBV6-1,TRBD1,TGTGCCAGCAGTACCGGGACAGGGGTTAGTATCACTGAAGCTTTCTTT,CASSTGTGVSITEAFF
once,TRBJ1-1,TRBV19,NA,TGTGCCAGTGGAGCCGGGACTCCCAAGGGCACTGAAGCTTTCTTT,CASGAGTPKGTEAFF
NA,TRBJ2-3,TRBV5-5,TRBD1,TGTGCCAGCAGCTTGGCCTTGGACAGGTCTATGGATACGCAGTATTTT,CASSLALDRSMDTQYF
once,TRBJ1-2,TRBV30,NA,TGTGCCTGGAGCACCGGGGGAAACTATGGCTACACCTTC,CAWSTGGNYGYTF
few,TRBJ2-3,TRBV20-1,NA,TGCAGTGCTAGTGTGGACGGGGGCCTCCTAGGCACAGATACGCAGTATTTT,CSASVDGGLLGTDTQYF
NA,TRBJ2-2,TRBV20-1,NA,TGCAGTGCTAGAGAGACGGGGGCCAACACCGGGGAGCTGTTTTTT,CSARETGANTGELFF
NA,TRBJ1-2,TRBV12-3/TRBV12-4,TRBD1,TGTGCCAGCAGCCTCCTTGAGACAGGGCGCGATGGCTACACCTTC,CASSLLETGRDGYTF
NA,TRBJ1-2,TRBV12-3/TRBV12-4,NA,TGTGCCAGCAGTTTTTCGGTATATGGCTACACCTTC,CASSFSVYGYTF
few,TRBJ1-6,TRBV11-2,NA,TGTGCCAGCAGCTTGGCTGGGCTCAATTCACCCCTCCACTTT,CASSLAGLNSPLHF
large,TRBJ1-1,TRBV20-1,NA,TGCAGTGCTAGAGAGGATGCGACTCCTAACACTGAAGCTTTCTTT,CSAREDATPNTEAFF